The 26 T cell receptor beta chains below all came from one sample that was sequenced in a study of radiotherapy plus CTLA-4 blockade in lung cancer. The assay was immunoSEQ multiplex PCR, and TCRdb's table has in-frame clones only and misses some. The sample contains about 80,000 clones, around 78% of which appear only once. Sequencing was performed on peripheral blood, taken from a patient treated with radiotherapy plus ipilimumab. Receptor source: a human donor with non-small cell lung cancer whose response to radiotherapy plus ipilimumab could not be evaluated. Some clones in this sample may be carry-over from other donors' samples.

The CDR3 sequence: CASSFPGGNYEQYF. CDR3 coding DNA: TGTGCCAGCAGCTTCCCAGGGGGGAACTACGAGCAGTACTTC. The chain is built from TRBV5-4 and TRBJ2-7; possible D gene TRBD1, 7 bases. The CDR3 extends over 14 amino acids. The V end lost 2 bases, the J end lost 3 bases, and 12 bases lay between the germline ends. Germline V gene lookup returns CDR1 SGHNT and CDR2 YYREEE (reference sequence).

The CDR3, as DNA: TGCGCCAGCAGCTTGGCCACGGGACAGGGCAACAATGAGCAGTTCTTC. Encoded protein: CASSLATGQGNNEQFF. J is TRBJ2-1 and V is TRBV5-1, with 9 bases fitting TRBD1. The CDR3 is made up of 16 amino acids. The germline V gene encodes CDR1 SGHRS and CDR2 YFSETQ. Losses at the gene ends were 0 bases for V and 5 bases for J; bases not matched to a gene: 6.

The V and J genes are TRBV16 and TRBJ2-1; 8 bases line up with TRBD1. Trimming cost V 4 bases and J 4 bases; bases outside gene matches: 6. This CDR3 is 15 amino acids long. Germline assignment: CDR1 KGHSY and CDR2 FQNENV. The DNA of the CDR3 is TGTGCCAGCAGCCCTGACAGGGGAAATTACAATGAGCAGTTCTTC. Translated: CASSPDRGNYNEQFF.

Of note for this clone: This same CDR3 is encoded by further DNA sequences in the sample. The genes are TRBV5-1 and TRBJ1-2; D unclear. Per germline, CDR1 SGHRS and CDR2 YFSETQ. The CDR3 contains 13 residues. Between the trimmed V and J ends, which lost 0 bases and 2 bases, there was a span of 5 bases. DNA for the CDR3: TGCGCCAGCAGCTTGGGACAAAACTATGGCTACACCTTC. This sequence encodes CASSLGQNYGYTF.

The rearrangement uses TRBV7-9 and TRBJ1-3, with D possibly being TRBD1 (5 bases). Germline CDR1 is SEHNR and CDR2 is FQNEAQ (reference sequence). The CDR3 consists of 15 residues. Trimming took off 4 bases at V and 0 bases at J, with 10 bases between the two ends. The CDR3 spells CASSSDSSSGNTIYF. The DNA of the CDR3 is TGTGCCAGCAGCTCCGACAGTTCCTCTGGAAACACCATATATTTT.

This clone was observed a handful of times. The gene calls are TRBV5-8 and TRBJ1-4; D is undetermined. The CDR3 has 14 residues. V was clipped by 0 bases and J by 8 bases, with 11 bases between them. The germline gives CDR1 SGHTS, CDR2 YDEGEE. Here the CDR3 reads CASSLVRGGEKLFF. For the CDR3, the DNA is TGTGCCAGCAGCTTGGTTCGGGGTGGCGAAAAACTGTTTTTT.

The chain recombines TRBV4-3 with TRBJ2-7; 9 positions agree with TRBD2. V lost 0 bases, J lost 3 bases, and 3 bases stayed unmatched. The CDR3 covers 15 residues. In germline, CDR1 is LGHNA, CDR2 YSLEER. The CDR3 loop is CASSQERGGRYEQYF. CDR3 DNA: TGCGCCAGCAGCCAAGAGCGGGGGGGCCGCTACGAGCAGTACTTC.

The chain combines TRBV4-3 with TRBJ2-5; 7 positions match TRBD2. This CDR3 comprises 14 residues. Looked up from germline, CDR1 is LGHNA and CDR2 is YSLEER. V lost 3 bases to trimming and J lost 4 bases; unmatched junction nucleotides: 5. CDR3 bases: TGCGCCAGCAGCCACCTCGGGGGGAGAGAGACCCAGTACTTC. It encodes CASSHLGGRETQYF.

J is TRBJ1-6 and V is TRBV28; 11 positions match TRBD1. This CDR3 comprises 15 residues. Germline assignment: CDR1 MDHEN and CDR2 SYDVKM. V shed 5 bases, J shed 10 bases, and the junction held 7 bases outside the gene matches. This CDR3 reads CASSPTGTGGSPLHF. CDR3 in DNA: TGTGCCAGCAGTCCTACCGGGACAGGGGGGTCACCCCTCCACTTT.

The chain carries TRBV2 and TRBJ1-6, with D unresolved. CDR1 and CDR2 (germline): SNHLY, FYNNEI. Trimming stripped 3 bases from V and 8 bases from J, with 17 bases between. This CDR3 has 16 amino acids. CDR3 sequence: CASSELGPGIDSPLHF. The CDR3 region has the DNA TGTGCCAGCAGTGAGTTGGGTCCAGGCATAGATTCACCCCTCCACTTT.

This clone was observed many times. The rearrangement uses TRBV6-5 and TRBJ1-4; 7 nucleotides align to TRBD1. This CDR3 spans 14 amino acids. CDR1 and CDR2 (germline): MNHEY, SVGAGI. V lost 4 bases, J lost 4 bases, and 3 bases stayed unmatched. CDR3 nucleotides: TGTGCCAGCAGTTTCACAGGGGATAATGAAAAACTGTTTTTT. Encoded protein: CASSFTGDNEKLFF.

This clone has just one count. The chain is built from TRBV7-2 and TRBJ1-4; possible D gene TRBD1, 6 bases. The CDR3 loop spans 15 amino acids. V was pared by 3 bases and J by 9 bases, with 17 bases between. Germline assignment: CDR1 SGHTA and CDR2 FQGNSA. CDR3 DNA: TGTGCCAGCAGCTTCCGACAGGTCTTGAATCAAAAACTGTTTTTT. This encodes CASSFRQVLNQKLFF.

The chain recombines TRBV9 with TRBJ2-1; 11 positions match TRBD2. CDR3 length equals 16 residues. Unmatched junction bases numbered 8, after V lost 2 bases and J lost 7 bases. The germline CDR1 and CDR2 sequences are SGDLS and YYNGEE. The CDR3 loop is CASSVRLAGSWNEQFF. CDR3 in DNA: TGTGCCAGCAGCGTTAGACTAGCGGGGAGCTGGAATGAGCAGTTCTTC.

The chain combines TRBV5-6 with TRBJ2-1; 8 bases are shared with TRBD1. The CDR3 covers 15 residues. Germline CDR1 reads SGHDT; CDR2 reads YYEEEE. After removal of 2 bases from V and 2 bases from J, the junction contained 3 bases not matched to a gene. CDR3 nucleotide sequence: TGTGCCAGCAGCTTTGGGACAGGTGCCTACAATGAGCAGTTCTTC. Translating gives CASSFGTGAYNEQFF.

For this clone: At the DNA level, this CDR3 is encoded by other sequences in the same sample as well. The chain combines TRBV6-5 with TRBJ1-2; tentative D call: TRBD1 (5 bases). The CDR3 runs to 13 residues. V was trimmed by 0 bases and J by 4 bases, leaving 6 bases between them. Germline assignment: CDR1 MNHEY and CDR2 SVGAGI. In DNA form, the CDR3 reads TGTGCCAGCAGTTACTCAGGGGTCTATGGCTACACCTTC. It encodes CASSYSGVYGYTF.

The gene calls are TRBV28 and TRBJ1-2; maybe TRBD1 (6 bases). Trimming pared 3 bases from V and 0 bases from J, leaving 14 bases between. The germline CDR1 and CDR2 sequences are MDHEN and SYDVKM. The CDR3 contains 16 residues. The CDR3 protein is CASSLAAGVSNYGYTF. CDR3 nucleotide sequence: TGTGCCAGCAGTTTGGCGGCAGGGGTTTCTAACTATGGCTACACCTTC.

The V gene is TRBV19, the J gene TRBJ2-7; 11 bases are a match to TRBD2. The CDR3 length is 20 residues. Per germline, CDR1 LNHDA and CDR2 SQIVND (reference sequence). With 3 bases clipped from V and 2 bases from J, the junction kept 18 bases outside the gene matches. The DNA of the CDR3 is TGTGCCAGTAGTATTAAGCTTGGGCTAGCGGGGGGCCTTATCCCCTACGAGCAGTACTTC. It is translated as CASSIKLGLAGGLIPYEQYF. Together with reference TRBV19 and TRBJ2-7, the CDR3 gives the full variable domain: DGGITQSPKYLFRKEGQNVTLSCEQNLNHDAMYWYRQDPGQGLRLIYYSQIVNDFQKGDIAEGYSVSREKKESFPLTVTSAQKNPTAFYLCASSIKLGLAGGLIPYEQYFGPGTRLTVT.

V usage is TRBV5-1 and J usage is TRBJ2-3; a possible D gene is TRBD1 (6 bases). Germline values: CDR1 SGHRS, CDR2 YFSETQ. The V end was cut by 2 bases, the J end by 1 base, with 11 bases between. This CDR3 has 15 residues. The CDR3 DNA is TGCGCCAGCAGCTTAGGGGACACGGGCACAGATACGCAGTATTTT. It translates to CASSLGDTGTDTQYF.

This sequence joins TRBV6-5 and TRBJ2-2; a possible D gene is TRBD2 (6 bases). V lost 8 bases and J lost 0, with 13 bases in between. This CDR3 comprises 15 residues. Germline V gives CDR1 MNHEY, CDR2 SVGAGI. CDR3 nucleotide sequence: TGTGCCAGCTCACCATGGGGGGCGAACACCGGGGAGCTGTTTTTT. As protein: CASSPWGANTGELFF.

V and J are TRBV11-3 and TRBJ1-1; D uncertain. Trimming pared 2 bases from V and 3 bases from J, leaving 7 bases between. Germline lookup yields CDR1 SGHNT and CDR2 YENEEA. This CDR3 has 13 amino acids. In nucleotides, the CDR3 is TGTGCCAGCAGCTTATCACGGGACACTGAAGCTTTCTTT. Amino acids: CASSLSRDTEAFF.

The rearrangement joins TRBV7-8 to TRBJ2-1; tentative D call: TRBD2 (6 bases). V was shortened by 5 bases and J by 12 bases, with 17 bases between the two germline ends. The length of the CDR3 is 13 residues. Germline V lookup: CDR1 SGHVS, CDR2 FQNEAQ. This chain's CDR3 is CASSENMEGWQFF. In nucleotides, the CDR3 is TGTGCCAGCAGCGAAAATATGGAGGGCTGGCAGTTCTTC. The entire variable domain, with the rest obtained from reference TRBV7-8 and TRBJ2-1, is as follows: GAGVSQSPRYKVAKRGQDVALRCDPISGHVSLFWYQQALGQGPEFLTYFQNEAQLDKSGLPSDRFFAERPEGSVSTLKIQRTQQEDSAVYLCASSENMEGWQFFGPGTRLTVL.

Remarks on this clone: Other DNA sequences in the same sample also yield this CDR3. The chain employs TRBV2 and TRBJ2-3; weak D call: TRBD2 (7 bases). There are 13 residues in the CDR3. Germline CDR1 reads SNHLY; CDR2 reads FYNNEI. The V end was cut by 6 bases, the J end by 5 bases, with 12 bases between. The CDR3 nucleotides read TGTGCCAGCAGGTGGGGGGGCGGAGATACGCAGTATTTT. Its protein is CASRWGGGDTQYF.

This clone was recorded a few times. The V and J genes are TRBV7-9 and TRBJ1-1, with TRBD1 as a possible D gene (6 bases). CDR1 is SEHNR and CDR2 is FQNEAQ in the germline V gene (reference sequence). V gave up 4 bases and J gave up 8 bases, with 11 bases separating them. The CDR3 contains 12 residues. CDR3 coding DNA: TGTGCCAGCAGCTACCAGGGGCCCGAAGCTTTCTTT. As protein: CASSYQGPEAFF. The variable domain in full, completed from reference TRBV7-9 and TRBJ1-1, reads DTGVSQNPRHKITKRGQNVTFRCDPISEHNRLYWYRQTLGQGPEFLTYFQNEAQLEKSRLLSDRFSAERPKGSFSTLEIQRTEQGDSAMYLCASSYQGPEAFFGQGTRLTVV.

The chain is built from TRBV25-1 and TRBJ2-7; D may be TRBD1 (5 bases). Germline-derived CDR1 and CDR2 are MGHDK and SYGVNS. This CDR3 is built from 12 residues. V lost 7 bases, J lost 6 bases, and 13 bases lay in between. The CDR3 DNA reads as TGTGCCAGCACAGGGCCCTATCGCGAGCAGTACTTC. It codes for CASTGPYREQYF.

The chain joins TRBV5-6 to TRBJ2-2; 8 bases map to TRBD1. J was trimmed by 9 bases and V by 3 bases; bases with no gene match: 7. This CDR3 comprises 14 residues. Germline assignment: CDR1 SGHDT and CDR2 YYEEEE. CDR3 region: CASSWGTGARELFF. CDR3 DNA: TGTGCCAGCAGCTGGGGGACAGGCGCGAGGGAGCTGTTTTTT.

Only one count was recorded for this clone. The chain joins TRBV6-5 to TRBJ1-2, with a tentative D call TRBD1 (5 bases). Germline loops: CDR1 MNHEY, CDR2 SVGAGI. The V end lost 0 bases, the J end lost 6 bases, and 11 bases lay between the germline ends. This CDR3 is 14 amino acids long. The CDR3 loop reads CASSYSRQGNGYTF. The CDR3 DNA sequence: TGTGCCAGCAGTTACTCGCGCCAGGGTAATGGCTACACCTTC.